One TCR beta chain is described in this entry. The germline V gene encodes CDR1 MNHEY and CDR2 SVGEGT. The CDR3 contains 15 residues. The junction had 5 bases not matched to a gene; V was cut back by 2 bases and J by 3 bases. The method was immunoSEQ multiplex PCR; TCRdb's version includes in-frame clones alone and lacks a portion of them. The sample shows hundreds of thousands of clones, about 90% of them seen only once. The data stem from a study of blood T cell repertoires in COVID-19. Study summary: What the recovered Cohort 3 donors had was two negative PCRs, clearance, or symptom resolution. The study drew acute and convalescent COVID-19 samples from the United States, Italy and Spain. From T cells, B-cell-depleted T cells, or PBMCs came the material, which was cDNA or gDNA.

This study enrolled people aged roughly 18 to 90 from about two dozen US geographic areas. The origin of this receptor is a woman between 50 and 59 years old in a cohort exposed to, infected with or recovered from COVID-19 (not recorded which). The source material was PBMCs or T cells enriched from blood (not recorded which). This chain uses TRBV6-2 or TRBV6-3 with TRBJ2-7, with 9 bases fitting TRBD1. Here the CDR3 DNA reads TGTGCCAGCAGTTACGGCCGGACAGGGGACTACGAGCAGTACTTC. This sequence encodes CASSYGRTGDYEQYF.